This TCR beta chain was found in a study of T cells in Graves' hyperthyroidism and ophthalmopathy. To note about this clonotype: Being one base from a much bigger clone, this may be a read error.

Patients aged 18 to 65 with hyperthyroidism were newly diagnosed, with duration under 2 months. In germline, CDR1 is MDHEN, CDR2 SYDVKM. CDR3 length: 13 residues. Researchers amplified the TCR beta CDR3 regions from RNA transcripts. With the HTBI primer set, the TCR CDR3 went through a first round of RT-PCR. TCRdb passed the multiplex PCR reads through MiXCR, listing each CDR3 protein once. The sample yields 500,000 to 600,000 distinct CDR3 sequences, over 15% seen once. The chain joins TRBV28 to TRBJ2-7; no definite D call. The specimen sequenced was blood. This clonotype was sampled from a woman younger than 30 with Graves' hyperthyroidism. The CDR3 protein is CASSLPTPYEQHF. CDR3 coding DNA: TGTGCCAGCAGTTTGCCAACTCCCTACGAGCAGCACTTC.